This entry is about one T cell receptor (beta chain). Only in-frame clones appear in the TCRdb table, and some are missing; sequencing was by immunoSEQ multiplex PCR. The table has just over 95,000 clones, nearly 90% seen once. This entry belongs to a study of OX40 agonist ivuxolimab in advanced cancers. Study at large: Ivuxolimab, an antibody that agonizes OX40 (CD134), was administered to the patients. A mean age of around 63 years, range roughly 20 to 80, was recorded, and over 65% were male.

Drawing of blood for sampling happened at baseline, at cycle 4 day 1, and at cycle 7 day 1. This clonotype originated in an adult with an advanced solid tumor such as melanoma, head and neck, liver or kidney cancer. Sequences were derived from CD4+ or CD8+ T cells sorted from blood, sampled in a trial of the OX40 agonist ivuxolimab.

In nucleotides, the CDR3 is TGCGCCAGCAGCTTGGCGGGAACGGGGGCCGGGGGCCGTGCTTTCTTT. Residues: CASSLAGTGAGGRAFF. The gene calls are TRBV5-1 and TRBJ1-1; D perhaps matches TRBD1 (6 bases). With 0 bases removed from V and 11 bases from J, the gap between germline ends came to 23 bases. The CDR3 is 16 amino acids. Germline V gives CDR1 SGHRS, CDR2 YFSETQ.